This is a list of T cell receptor beta chains from one sample in a study of T cell changes during pregnancy in multiple sclerosis. Clones were read by immunoSEQ multiplex PCR, and TCRdb kept only the in-frame ones, dropping some. Here the sample spans tens of thousands of clones, about 91% being singletons. The source was peripheral blood, collected in the third trimester of pregnancy. Receptors originate from a female donor with multiple sclerosis, enrolled in a pregnancy study. The CDR3 runs from the conserved cysteine through the conserved F or W. Fields, in order: J gene, D gene, clone size, V gene, CDR3 protein, CDR3 DNA. A D gene is named only where the DNA matches it firmly. Not all rows give a size; the values are once, few, many and, for expanded clones, a class.

TRBJ2-1 TRBD2 few TRBV2 CASSQLSGISYNEQFF TGTGCCAGCAGTCAACTTAGCGGGATATCCTACAATGAGCAGTTCTTC
TRBJ1-1 TRBD1 . TRBV7-9 CASRNRQGRGTEAFF TGTGCCAGCAGGAATCGACAGGGGCGGGGGACTGAAGCTTTCTTT
TRBJ2-1 . . TRBV27 CASSQGLSSYNEQFF TGTGCCAGCAGTCAGGGGTTGAGCTCCTACAATGAGCAGTTCTTC
TRBJ2-1 TRBD2 . TRBV13 CASSLESIAGVYEQFF TGTGCCAGCAGCTTAGAATCCATAGCGGGAGTGTATGAGCAGTTCTTC
TRBJ1-5 . . TRBV6-5 CASSSSHYSNQPQHF TGTGCCAGCAGTTCCTCACATTATAGCAATCAGCCCCAGCATTTT
TRBJ2-5 TRBD2 . TRBV29-1 CSVTSGKETQYF TGCAGCGTGACTAGCGGAAAAGAGACCCAGTACTTC
TRBJ2-3 TRBD1 . TRBV7-9 CASSFDRGSSTDTQYF TGTGCCAGCAGCTTCGACAGGGGGTCTAGCACAGATACGCAGTATTTT
TRBJ1-6 . . TRBV6-1 CASSAPLTASYSPLHF TGTGCCAGCAGTGCCCCACTGACAGCTTCCTATTCACCCCTCCACTTT
TRBJ1-6 . once TRBV27 CASSLPSSPLHF TGTGCCAGCAGTTTACCATCTTCACCCCTCCACTTT
TRBJ2-1 . . TRBV9 CASSVDSPSYAEQFF TGTGCCAGCAGCGTAGACTCTCCCTCCTACGCAGAGCAGTTCTTC
TRBJ2-7 . . TRBV7-6 CASSSGASSSYEQYF TGTGCCAGCAGCTCAGGGGCCTCGAGCTCCTACGAGCAGTACTTC
TRBJ2-1 TRBD2 . TRBV6-6 CASSPVAGGANEQFF TGTGCCAGCAGTCCTGTAGCGGGAGGGGCCAATGAGCAGTTCTTC
TRBJ2-2 . once TRBV7-7 CASRVSANTGELFF TGTGCTAGCAGGGTGAGCGCGAACACCGGGGAGCTGTTTTTT
TRBJ1-2 . . TRBV18 CASSTGRGDYGYTF TGTGCCAGCTCTACGGGACGGGGGGACTATGGCTACACCTTC
TRBJ1-1 TRBD1 once TRBV19 CASSNPGQGPTEAFF TGTGCCAGTAGTAATCCGGGACAGGGACCCACTGAAGCTTTCTTT
TRBJ2-2 TRBD2 . TRBV2 CASSGLAGVSGELFF TGTGCCAGCAGTGGACTAGCGGGAGTTTCAGGGGAGCTGTTTTTT
TRBJ2-1 TRBD2 . TRBV7-9 CASSFTGTSRHEQFF TGTGCCAGCAGTTTCACCGGGACTAGTAGGCATGAGCAGTTCTTC
TRBJ1-4 TRBD1 . TRBV11-2 CASSSRGLTNEKLFF TGTGCCAGCAGCTCCAGGGGGCTGACTAATGAAAAACTGTTTTTT
TRBJ2-2 TRBD2 . TRBV4-3 CASSPRTSAAGELFF TGCGCCAGCAGCCCACGGACTAGCGCGGCCGGGGAGCTGTTTTTT
TRBJ2-7 . . TRBV7-9 CASSPSRRLPYEQYF TGTGCCAGCAGCCCCTCGAGGAGACTCCCCTACGAGCAGTACTTC